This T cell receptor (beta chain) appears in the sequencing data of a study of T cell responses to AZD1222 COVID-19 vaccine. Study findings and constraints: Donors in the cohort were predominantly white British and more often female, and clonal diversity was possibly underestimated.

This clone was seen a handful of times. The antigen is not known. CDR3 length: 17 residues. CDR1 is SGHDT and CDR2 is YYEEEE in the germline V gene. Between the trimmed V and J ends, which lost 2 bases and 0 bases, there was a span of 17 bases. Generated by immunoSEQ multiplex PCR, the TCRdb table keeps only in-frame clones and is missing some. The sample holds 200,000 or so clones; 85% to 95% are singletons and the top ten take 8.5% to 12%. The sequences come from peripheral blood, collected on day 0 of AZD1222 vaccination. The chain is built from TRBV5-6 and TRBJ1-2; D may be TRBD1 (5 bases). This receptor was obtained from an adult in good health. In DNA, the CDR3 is TGTGCCAGCAGCTTCAATGACAGACCCTCTACTAACTATGGCTACACCTTC. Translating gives CASSFNDRPSTNYGYTF. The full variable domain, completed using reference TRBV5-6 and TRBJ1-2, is DAGVTQSPTHLIKTRGQQVTLRCSPKSGHDTVSWYQQALGQGPQFIFQYYEEEERQRGNFPDRFSGHQFPNYSSELNVNALLLGDSALYLCASSFNDRPSTNYGYTFGSGTRLTVV.